The 13 T cell receptor beta chains reported below all come from one sample, sequenced in a study of blood T cell repertoires in COVID-19. Assay: immunoSEQ multiplex PCR; the TCRdb copy retains only in-frame clones and omits some. The data contain 100,000 or so clones, about 76% of them singletons. Sequencing was performed on peripheral blood. Every receptor here comes from a man older than 75 with acute or convalescent COVID-19.

This clone has more than one count but fewer than ten. The chain links TRBV5-1 to TRBJ1-6, with TRBD1 identical over 7 bases. CDR1 is SGHRS, CDR2 YFSETQ, per germline. V shed 0 bases and J 10 bases; nucleotides not matched to a gene: 4. The CDR3 spans 14 residues. Here the CDR3 DNA reads TGCGCCAGCAGCTTGGTGGGACAGTCGTCACCCCTCCACTTT. This codes for CASSLVGQSSPLHF. The complete variable domain, with remaining parts taken from reference TRBV5-1 and TRBJ1-6, reads KAGVTQTPRYLIKTRGQQVTLSCSPISGHRSVSWYQQTPGQGLQFLFEYFSETQRNKGNFPGRFSGRQFSNSRSEMNVSTLELGDSALYLCASSLVGQSSPLHFGNGTRLTVT.

This chain joins TRBV7-9 and TRBJ1-5, with 7 bases identical to TRBD1. Germline CDR1 reads SEHNR; CDR2 reads FQNEAQ (reference sequence). CDR3 size: 15 residues. Trimming cost V 1 base and J 2 bases; bases outside gene matches: 2. The CDR3 region has the DNA TGTGCCAGCAGCTTAGTCGGACAGGGCAATCAGCCCCAGCATTTT. Encoded protein: CASSLVGQGNQPQHF.

In this sample, this clone turned up once. The CDR3 nucleotides are TGCGCCAGCAGCGCCGGAGAGCCCGGCGAGCAGTACTTC. Encoded protein: CASSAGEPGEQYF. This chain links TRBV5-1 with TRBJ2-7; no reliable D call. This CDR3 contains 13 residues. Germline values: CDR1 SGHRS, CDR2 YFSETQ. Trimming removed 4 bases from V and 6 bases from J, with 14 bases in between.

The genes are TRBV30 and TRBJ1-1, with no clear D. V was cut by 5 bases and J by 0 bases, with 10 bases left in between. This CDR3 is 13 amino acids long. Germline CDR1 and CDR2: GTSNPN and SVGIG (reference sequence). The CDR3 DNA is TGTGCCTGGGAACGAACTTTGAACACTGAAGCTTTCTTT. Its protein product is CAWERTLNTEAFF.

This chain joins TRBV9 and TRBJ2-2; the D gene is possibly TRBD1 (5 bases). The germline V gene encodes CDR1 SGDLS and CDR2 YYNGEE. CDR3 length: 13 residues. The V gene lost 3 bases and the J gene lost 7 bases, with 10 bases spanning the gap. The CDR3 DNA reads TGTGCCAGCAGCGGCAGGGTTGTCGGGGAGCTGTTTTTT. The encoded protein is CASSGRVVGELFF.

This chain links TRBV2 with TRBJ1-1, with 7 bases matching TRBD1. Germline CDR1 SNHLY, CDR2 FYNNEI. The CDR3 runs 13 residues. The ends lost 6 bases at V and 4 bases at J; junction bases unmatched: 5. The CDR3 DNA follows: TGTGCCAGCAGGCCAGGGGGTTCCACTGAAGCTTTCTTT. It yields the protein CASRPGGSTEAFF.

The V call is TRBV28, the J call TRBJ1-4; TRBD1 agrees at 9 bases. V lost 6 bases and J lost 6; bases outside the gene matches: 8. The CDR3 has 15 amino acids. CDR1 is MDHEN and CDR2 is SYDVKM in the germline V gene. The CDR3 protein is CASSPNRGRYEKLFF. The CDR3 nucleotides read TGTGCCAGCAGCCCGAACAGGGGGCGGTATGAAAAACTGTTTTTT. Using reference TRBV28 and TRBJ1-4 for the parts outside the CDR3, the full variable domain is DVKVTQSSRYLVKRTGEKVFLECVQDMDHENMFWYRQDPGLGLRLIYFSYDVKMKEKGDIPEGYSVSREKKERFSLILESASTNQTSMYLCASSPNRGRYEKLFFGSGTQLSVL.

V is TRBV28 and J is TRBJ1-2, with D possibly TRBD1 on 5 matching bases. The CDR3 has 14 amino acids. The ends were cut back, 2 bases at V and 2 bases at J, with 9 bases in the middle. Germline lookup yields CDR1 MDHEN and CDR2 SYDVKM. In DNA form, the CDR3 reads TGTGCCAGCAGTTTACTAGGGGAAAACTATGGCTACACCTTC. Translated: CASSLLGENYGYTF.

The chain employs TRBV11-2 and TRBJ2-7; no firm D call. V was shortened by 5 bases and J by 0 bases, with 14 bases between the two germline ends. Germline V lookup: CDR1 SGHAT, CDR2 FQNNGV. This CDR3 has 15 residues. The CDR3 sequence is CASSPRWSNSYEQYF. DNA for the CDR3: TGTGCCAGCAGCCCTCGGTGGAGTAACTCCTACGAGCAGTACTTC.

The chain uses TRBV7-8 and TRBJ1-2; 9 bases match TRBD1. Looked up from germline, CDR1 is SGHVS and CDR2 is FQNEAQ. The CDR3 runs 16 residues. V lost 0 bases and J lost 8; bases outside the gene matches: 10. CDR3 nucleotides: TGTGCCAGCAGCTTAGCGATAGGGACAGGGCGAGGGGGCTACACCTTC. Residues: CASSLAIGTGRGGYTF.

The rearrangement uses TRBV7-8 and TRBJ2-3, with D maybe TRBD1 (6 bases). Germline-derived CDR1 and CDR2 are SGHVS and FQNEAQ. V lost 6 bases and J 4 bases, leaving 11 bases between the germline ends. There are 13 residues in the CDR3. CDR3 sequence reads: CASRAGAPDTQYF. DNA of the CDR3: TGTGCCAGCAGGGCAGGGGCCCCAGATACGCAGTATTTT.

This chain joins TRBV19 and TRBJ2-2; possibly TRBD2 for D (6 bases). The germline V and J ends were trimmed by 3 bases and 8 bases, with 19 bases remaining between them. The CDR3 covers 16 residues. Germline loops: CDR1 LNHDA, CDR2 SQIVND (reference sequence). The CDR3 here is CASSIFGGEGIGELFF. In nucleotides, the CDR3 is TGTGCCAGTAGTATTTTCGGGGGAGAAGGAATAGGGGAGCTGTTTTTT.

The CDR3 loop is CASSLPGANVLTF. The CDR3 coding sequence is TGTGCCAGCAGCTTACCGGGGGCCAACGTCCTGACTTTC. V gene TRBV7-2 combines with J gene TRBJ2-6; D is unresolved. This CDR3 spans 13 amino acids. Deletions cut 2 bases from V and 4 bases from J, with 3 bases between. The germline CDR1 and CDR2 sequences are SGHTA and FQGNSA.